This entry describes one TCR beta chain. These data belong to a study of blood T cell repertoires in COVID-19. The assay was immunoSEQ multiplex PCR, and TCRdb's table has in-frame clones only and misses some. Of approximately 210,000 clones listed, approximately 90% are singletons. CDR1 and CDR2 (germline): GTSNPN, SVGIG (reference sequence). The V gene lost 4 bases and the J gene lost 2 bases, with 12 bases spanning the gap. CDR3 length: 13 residues. The rearrangement uses TRBV30 and TRBJ2-7; TRBD1 might be the D (6 bases). The sequence was obtained from a man younger than 45 with acute or convalescent COVID-19. The sample consisted of peripheral blood. As DNA, the CDR3 is TGTGCCTGGAAGGGTGACAGGACCTACGAGCAGTACTTC. It translates to CAWKGDRTYEQYF.